The clone carrying this T cell receptor (beta chain) was detected many times. The record originates from a study of T-cell reconstitution after alpha-beta-depleted transplantation in children. Unique molecular identifiers were built into the TCRbeta library. TCRdb reprocessed the PCR reads via MiXCR and lists one record per CDR3 protein. The sample lists just over 350,000 distinct CDR3 sequences, about 14% occurring once. Sequenced here: PBMCs, sampled from the stem cell graft. This clonotype originated in a human donor who donated a stem cell graft to a child with Fanconi anemia.

The CDR3 nucleotides are TGTGCCATCAGTGAACAGGGGGGGTACCAAGAGACCCAGTACTTC. Translating it yields CAISEQGGYQETQYF. The V and J genes are TRBV10-3 and TRBJ2-5; D possibly corresponds to TRBD1 (8 bases). With 3 bases removed from V and 0 bases from J, the gap between germline ends came to 11 bases. Germline-derived CDR1 and CDR2 are ENHRY and SYGVKD. The CDR3 covers 15 residues.